The 28 T cell receptor beta chains in this list originate from one sample, sequenced in a study of low-dose radiotherapy and immunotherapy resistance in tumors. Primers targeting TRAV and TRBV primed first-strand cDNA, covering alpha and beta chains. Amplification, which lasted roughly 20 PCR cycles, used a constant-region primer and V-primer adapter to amplify TCRs. Via MiXCR, TCRdb re-called the reads, giving one row per CDR3 protein. The sample includes some 88,000 distinct CDR3 sequences, around 9.2% seen only once; the top ten take around 0.96%. Time point given: before trial treatment. Sequenced material: PBMCs, taken before treatment. The receptors here all came from a male donor with prostate cancer.

The chain couples TRBV19 to TRBJ1-5; no reliable D call. Trimming removed 2 bases at V and 5 bases at J, with 16 bases between. The length of the CDR3 is 16 residues. Per the germline V gene, CDR1 is LNHDA and CDR2 is SQIVND (reference sequence). CDR3 sequence: CASSIYGEGKDQPQHF. CDR3 sequence (DNA): TGTGCCAGTAGTATATACGGCGAGGGCAAGGATCAGCCCCAGCATTTT.

This clonotype was seen at least ten times. V and J are TRBV19 and TRBJ1-5, with a tentative D call TRBD1 (5 bases). Germline V gives CDR1 LNHDA, CDR2 SQIVND (reference sequence). The CDR3 has 15 amino acids. Trimming left V 5 bases short and J 4 bases short, with 15 bases between. The CDR3 DNA is TGTGCCAGTAGTTATACCGGGACGGGAAATCAGCCCCAGCATTTT. It yields the protein CASSYTGTGNQPQHF.

This clonotype appeared many times. The rearrangement links TRBV10-3 to TRBJ2-7; TRBD2 matches at 8 bases. The CDR3 consists of 13 residues. Looked up from germline, CDR1 is ENHRY and CDR2 is SYGVKD. V dropped 4 bases and J dropped 3; count of bases not matched to a gene: 2. CDR3 DNA: TGTGCCATCAGTGCAAGCGGGAGCTACGAGCAGTACTTC. It translates to CAISASGSYEQYF.

The table lists this clonotype with many counts. V usage is TRBV7-9 and J usage is TRBJ2-7, with 12 bases that match TRBD1. This CDR3 is 16 amino acids long. Germline lookup yields CDR1 SEHNR and CDR2 FQNEAQ (reference sequence). The ends lost 5 bases at V and 6 bases at J; junction bases unmatched: 11. The CDR3 DNA follows: TGTGCCAGCAGCCTAGGTGGGGGGACAGGGGGCGGCGAGCAGTACTTC. The encoded protein is CASSLGGGTGGGEQYF.

V usage is TRBV6-1 and J usage is TRBJ2-7; 9 nucleotides agree with TRBD1. Germline assignment: CDR1 MNHNS and CDR2 SASEGT. V gave up 6 bases and J gave up 2 bases; unmatched junction bases: 14. This CDR3 is built from 17 residues. The CDR3: CASSLGQGEVVAYEQYF. In DNA, the CDR3 is TGTGCCAGCAGCCTGGGACAGGGTGAGGTAGTTGCCTACGAGCAGTACTTC.

This clonotype has ten or more counts. The CDR3 loop is CASSRRPGATNTEAFF. CDR3 DNA sequence: TGTGCCAGCAGCCGGAGGCCGGGGGCCACGAACACTGAAGCTTTCTTT. The rearrangement joins TRBV9 to TRBJ1-1; D might be TRBD1 (6 bases). This CDR3 is built from 16 residues. V gave up 4 bases and J gave up 1 base, with 17 bases separating them. Germline lookup yields CDR1 SGDLS and CDR2 YYNGEE.

This clonotype was seen many times. This chain uses TRBV6-5 with TRBJ2-3; D remains unclear. This CDR3 contains 11 residues. Trimming left V 8 bases short and J 8 bases short, with 11 bases between. The germline gives CDR1 MNHEY, CDR2 SVGAGI. CDR3 protein: CASSDMGTQYF. The CDR3 nucleotides read TGTGCCAGCTCCGATATGGGTACGCAGTATTTT.

As for this clonotype: Since a much larger clone is just one base distant, this may be a read error. In this CDR3 the conserved last residue, phenylalanine or tryptophan, is missing, so a read error is likely. CDR3 residues: CSANTGTWTEAFY. The CDR3 nucleotides are TGCAGTGCCAATACCGGGACGTGGACTGAAGCTTTCTAT. This rearrangement joins TRBV20-1 to TRBJ1-1; weak D call: TRBD1 (5 bases). Trimming stripped 6 bases from V and 5 bases from J, with 16 bases between. CDR1 and CDR2 (germline): DFQATT, SNEGSKA (reference sequence). CDR3 length: 13 amino acids.

The chain couples TRBV28 to TRBJ1-1; the D is unclear. The V end was cut by 6 bases, the J end by 3 bases, with 8 bases between. Germline assignment: CDR1 MDHEN and CDR2 SYDVKM. The CDR3 is 12 amino acids. For the CDR3, the DNA is TGTGCCAGCAGCCAGAGATACACTGAAGCTTTCTTT. It is translated as CASSQRYTEAFF.

This clonotype has a count of ten or more. V usage is TRBV20-1 and J usage is TRBJ2-3; 10 nucleotides agree with TRBD2. Looked up from germline, CDR1 is DFQATT and CDR2 is SNEGSKA (reference sequence). V was pared by 3 bases and J by 7 bases, with 10 bases of the junction left unmatched. The CDR3 contains 15 residues. The CDR3 coding sequence is TGCAGTGCTAGTACACTAGCGGGGTCCGGGTATACGCAGTATTTT. This gives the protein CSASTLAGSGYTQYF.

This clonotype was seen many times. The rearrangement uses TRBV21-1 and TRBJ1-1; TRBD1, the D gene given by the table, was not confirmed from the DNA. TRBV21-1 has pseudogene status. There are 16 residues in the CDR3. The CDR3 DNA reads as TGTGCCAGCGGCGGGAAACAGGGGGCGAGGAACACTGAAGCTTTCTTT. Translated, it gives CASGGKQGARNTEAFF.

This clonotype appeared many times. V is TRBV28 and J is TRBJ2-3; 11 bases map to TRBD2. This CDR3 region has 17 residues. J gave up 0 bases and V 10 bases, and 12 bases lay outside the gene matches. Germline CDR1 reads MDHEN; CDR2 reads SYDVKM. The CDR3 reads CANQIAGGPRSTDTQYF. Written as DNA, the CDR3 is TGTGCCAATCAAATAGCGGGAGGGCCCCGGAGCACAGATACGCAGTATTTT.

To note about this clonotype: A read error is the likely source, as a far larger clone sits one nucleotide away. The DNA of the CDR3 is TGCAGCGTTCTACTATCGAGCTCCTACAATGAGCAGTACTTC. This gives the protein CSVLLSSSYNEQYF. J is TRBJ2-7 and V is TRBV29-1; D not resolved. Germline V lookup: CDR1 SQVTM, CDR2 ANQGSEA. Trimming took off 5 bases at V and 7 bases at J, with 21 bases between the two ends. The CDR3 is 14 amino acids.

This clonotype was counted at least ten times. This chain joins TRBV7-9 and TRBJ2-3; D gene uncertain. The CDR3 covers 12 residues. CDR1 is SEHNR and CDR2 is FQNEAQ in the germline V gene (reference sequence). The V end lost 4 bases, the J end lost 3 bases, and 5 bases lay between the germline ends. CDR3: CASSSGTDTQYF. The CDR3 coding sequence is TGTGCCAGCAGCTCTGGGACAGATACGCAGTATTTT.

This clonotype has at least ten counts. The V and J genes are TRBV5-4 and TRBJ2-7; 8 positions match TRBD2. Germline-derived CDR1 and CDR2 are SGHNT and YYREEE (reference sequence). The CDR3 loop spans 16 amino acids. Trimming took 7 bases from V and 3 from J; bases not matched to a gene: 15. CDR3 sequence: CASGRGAAGEDYEQYF. Written as DNA, the CDR3 is TGTGCCAGCGGTCGAGGTGCAGCGGGAGAGGACTACGAGCAGTACTTC.

This clonotype was counted many times. V is TRBV25-1 and J is TRBJ1-2, with D uncertain. The germline V gene has CDR1 MGHDK and CDR2 SYGVNS. V was clipped by 1 base and J by 0 bases, with 9 bases between them. This CDR3 is built from 15 residues. CDR3 sequence: CASSESGSANYGYTF. The CDR3 nucleotides read TGTGCCAGCAGTGAATCGGGGAGCGCTAACTATGGCTACACCTTC.

This clonotype came up many times. The CDR3 region has the DNA TGCAGTGCTATAAGACAGGGGGCCTCCAAGGGGAATGAGCAGTTCTTC. Its protein product is CSAIRQGASKGNEQFF. The chain is built from TRBV20-1 and TRBJ2-1, with 10 bases matching TRBD1. V lost 4 bases to trimming and J lost 7 bases; unmatched junction nucleotides: 13. CDR1 DFQATT and CDR2 SNEGSKA come from the germline V gene (reference sequence). The CDR3 extends over 16 amino acids.

Here the CDR3 DNA reads TGTGCCAGCAGCTTGGGGCAGTACTTC. As protein: CASSLGQYF. The chain employs TRBV5-8 and TRBJ2-7, with unresolved D. Between the trimmed V and J ends, which lost 0 bases and 9 bases, there was a span of 1 base. CDR3 length: 9 amino acids. Germline V gene lookup returns CDR1 SGHTS and CDR2 YDEGEE.

This clonotype was detected ten times or more. The chain employs TRBV4-1 and TRBJ2-7; 9 nucleotides align to TRBD2. Unmatched junction bases numbered 9, after V lost 4 bases and J lost 2 bases. This CDR3 has 16 residues. Germline V lookup: CDR1 MGHRA, CDR2 YSYEKL. CDR3 sequence reads: CASSRSTSGVTYEQYF. The CDR3 DNA reads TGCGCCAGCAGCCGCTCGACTAGCGGAGTAACCTACGAGCAGTACTTC.

This clonotype was seen ten or more times. The chain carries TRBV29-1 and TRBJ1-4; no definite D call. The CDR3 has 14 residues. V lost 6 bases and J lost 7, with 18 bases in between. Germline V gene lookup returns CDR1 SQVTM and CDR2 ANQGSEA. In DNA form, the CDR3 reads TGCAGCGTGGCCAAGACGGAGGATTTTGAAAAACTGTTTTTT. Amino acid sequence: CSVAKTEDFEKLFF.

This clonotype was counted at least ten times. The chain has TRBV2 and TRBJ2-7; D gene uncertain. This CDR3 region has 12 residues. CDR1 and CDR2 from the germline V gene are SNHLY and FYNNEI. The germline V and J ends were trimmed by 4 bases and 4 bases, with 8 bases remaining between them. The CDR3 spells CASSAKGYEQYF. CDR3 bases: TGTGCCAGCAGTGCCAAGGGATACGAGCAGTACTTC.

This clonotype appeared many times. The chain combines TRBV29-1 with TRBJ2-7; D may be TRBD1 or TRBD2 (5 bases each). Germline V gene lookup returns CDR1 SQVTM and CDR2 ANQGSEA. The CDR3 sequence is 12 residues long. V shed 6 bases and J shed 3 bases, with 12 bases lying between them. The CDR3 region has the DNA TGCAGCGTCAAACGGGACGGCTACGAGCAGTACTTC. Translation gives CSVKRDGYEQYF.

In this sample, this clonotype turned up a few times. A much larger clone differs by one base, so this may be a read error. The gene calls are TRBV24-1 and TRBJ2-1, with a weak D call TRBD2 (5 bases). Germline V gene sequence: CDR1 KGHDR, CDR2 SFDVKD. The germline V and J ends were trimmed by 3 bases and 10 bases, with 12 bases remaining between them. The CDR3 length is 13 residues. CDR3 DNA sequence: TGTGCCACCAGTGATGACGGGGTGGGAGAGCAGTTCTTC. Translating gives CATSDDGVGEQFF.

The genes are TRBV28 and TRBJ2-7; 9 bases line up with TRBD1. Germline trimming cut 8 bases from V and 4 bases from J; bases unmatched to any gene: 6. The germline V gene encodes CDR1 MDHEN and CDR2 SYDVKM. The CDR3 consists of 13 residues. CDR3 nucleotides: TGTGCCAGCGGAAGACAGGGGGGGTACGAGCAGTACTTC. Amino acids: CASGRQGGYEQYF.

This clonotype was counted at least ten times. The chain combines TRBV7-2 with TRBJ1-4, with 9 bases identical to TRBD1. V lost 4 bases to trimming and J lost 7 bases; unmatched junction nucleotides: 10. Germline V gene data show CDR1 as SGHTA and CDR2 as FQGNSA. The CDR3 sequence is 16 residues long. DNA of the CDR3: TGTGCCAGCAGCTCGGGGGGACAGGGAACGGCTGAAAAACTGTTTTTT. Translation: CASSSGGQGTAEKLFF.

Many counts were recorded for this clonotype. The chain employs TRBV25-1 and TRBJ1-2; D not resolved. This CDR3 has 13 amino acids. Germline CDR1 reads MGHDK; CDR2 reads SYGVNS. V was trimmed by 3 bases and J by 2 bases, leaving 7 bases between them. The CDR3 loop is CASSEAGNYGYTF. The CDR3 coding sequence is TGTGCCAGCAGTGAGGCGGGGAACTATGGCTACACCTTC.

This clonotype was counted ten times or more. The rearrangement joins TRBV20-1 to TRBJ2-3, with TRBD2 matching 7 bases. The V segment lost 5 bases and the J segment 7 bases; nucleotides outside the gene matches: 12. The CDR3 has 14 residues. Germline V gives CDR1 DFQATT, CDR2 SNEGSKA (reference sequence). The CDR3 coding sequence is TGCAGTGCTCCTGGGCGGGAGAAGTTAAATACGCAGTATTTT. As protein: CSAPGREKLNTQYF.

This clonotype was recorded at least ten times. V gene TRBV20-1 combines with J gene TRBJ2-5; D is unresolved. CDR3 length: 13 residues. The germline CDR1 and CDR2 sequences are DFQATT and SNEGSKA (reference sequence). Between the trimmed V and J ends, which lost 6 bases and 1 base, there was a span of 12 bases. The CDR3 here is CSASERLQETQYF. CDR3 nucleotide sequence: TGCAGTGCCAGCGAGAGACTCCAAGAGACCCAGTACTTC.